Sequencing of this T cell receptor (beta chain) was carried out in a study of blood T cell repertoires in COVID-19. Unmatched junction bases numbered 7, after V lost 3 bases and J lost 14 bases. This CDR3 contains 12 residues. From germline, CDR1 is SGHDT and CDR2 YYEEEE. This table comes from immunoSEQ multiplex PCR, and its TCRdb copy is limited to in-frame clones, with some not included. The sample shows 50,000 to 65,000 clones, 80% to 85% of them seen only once. This TCR came from a man between 60 and 70 years old with COVID-19, enrolled during active disease. The genes are TRBV5-6 and TRBJ2-3; TRBD2 agrees at 9 bases. Sequencing used peripheral blood. DNA of the CDR3: TGTGCCAGCAGCTCGGGACTAGCTCGGGCGTATTTT. It specifies CASSSGLARAYF.